This TCR beta chain emerged from a study of vaccination effects on CD4 cells after COVID-19. A 10-day culture period preceded the isolation of CD4+ T cells. The assay was immunoSEQ multiplex PCR, and TCRdb's table has in-frame clones only and misses some. The table records tens of thousands of clones, less than 85% of them present only once. There are a few counts of this clone. Its target is unknown. The length of the CDR3 is 14 residues. Trimming pared 2 bases from V and 0 bases from J, leaving 9 bases between. CDR1 and CDR2 from the germline V gene are SGHRS and YFSETQ. The receptor was isolated from a human donor who received a COVID-19 vaccine. Sequenced material: CD4+ T cells from PBMCs cultured without peptide, taken before COVID-19 vaccination. V is TRBV5-1 and J is TRBJ2-7; D is undetermined. CDR3 nucleotides: TGCGCCAGCAGCTTAGAATCTACCTCCTACGAGCAGTACTTC. It encodes CASSLESTSYEQYF.